The 26 T cell receptor beta chains below come from one sample, sequenced in a study of blood T cells in healthy people across ages. Together with a sample-barcoded 5' primer, a J-beta primer mix was included in a second PCR lasting about 7 to 12 cycles. Each CDR3 protein gets one entry after TCRdb re-called the 5' RACE reads with MiXCR. The sample lists over 500,000 distinct CDR3 sequences, over 40% occurring once. The source material was blood. Receptors originate from a woman at least 80 years old in good health.

The chain uses TRBV12-3 or TRBV12-4 and TRBJ1-2, with a weak D call TRBD1 (5 bases). This CDR3 has 15 residues. Trimming stripped 8 bases from V and 0 bases from J, with 16 bases between. The CDR3: CASATRQRSNYGYTF. The CDR3 coding sequence is TGTGCCAGCGCAACCCGACAGCGCTCTAACTATGGCTACACCTTC.

This clonotype appeared a few times. The rearrangement uses TRBV29-1 and TRBJ2-2, with 8 bases lining up with TRBD2. CDR3 size: 14 residues. Losses at the gene ends were 7 bases for V and 4 bases for J; bases not matched to a gene: 8. CDR1 and CDR2 (germline): SQVTM, ANQGSEA. The CDR3 DNA reads TGCAGCGCCTTTCGGGGGGGGAGCACCGGGGAGCTGTTTTTT. It codes for CSAFRGGSTGELFF.

This clonotype has a count of ten or more. The chain links TRBV29-1 to TRBJ2-3; 9 nucleotides match TRBD1. The CDR3 consists of 13 residues. The V segment lost 2 bases and the J segment 10 bases; nucleotides outside the gene matches: 7. CDR1 is SQVTM and CDR2 is ANQGSEA in the germline V gene. Here the CDR3 reads CSVEKGTGYAQYF. The CDR3 nucleotides are TGCAGCGTTGAAAAAGGGACAGGGTATGCGCAGTATTTT.

This chain links TRBV4-2 with TRBJ2-5; a weak D match, TRBD2 (6 bases). The ends were cut back, 2 bases at V and 11 bases at J, with 24 bases in the middle. Per germline, CDR1 LGHNA and CDR2 YNFKEQ. The CDR3 has 16 amino acids. The CDR3 loop is CASSQKTGVRYNEQYF. The CDR3, as DNA: TGTGCCAGCAGCCAAAAAACGGGGGTACGCTACAATGAGCAGTACTTC.

This clonotype appeared many times. The chain has TRBV27 and TRBJ2-3; 9 bases are shared with TRBD1. The length of the CDR3 is 16 residues. Looked up from germline, CDR1 is MNHEY and CDR2 is SMNVEV (reference sequence). The V gene end was trimmed by 2 bases and the J gene end by 5 bases; junction bases not matched to a gene: 8. The CDR3 protein is CASSLAGTGLKDTQYF. CDR3 DNA sequence: TGTGCCAGCAGTTTAGCCGGGACAGGGTTGAAAGATACGCAGTATTTT.

In its sample, this clonotype was seen many times. The chain couples TRBV5-1 to TRBJ2-6, with no clear D. The germline V gene has CDR1 SGHRS and CDR2 YFSETQ. The V and J ends lost 0 bases and 0 bases respectively, with 7 bases between them. This CDR3 region has 16 residues. Here the CDR3 reads CASSLGSISGANVLTF. DNA of the CDR3: TGCGCCAGCAGCTTGGGATCAATCTCTGGGGCCAACGTCCTGACTTTC. The complete variable domain, with remaining parts taken from reference TRBV5-1 and TRBJ2-6, reads KAGVTQTPRYLIKTRGQQVTLSCSPISGHRSVSWYQQTPGQGLQFLFEYFSETQRNKGNFPGRFSGRQFSNSRSEMNVSTLELGDSALYLCASSLGSISGANVLTFGAGSRLTVL.

The J gene is TRBJ1-1, the V gene TRBV28; D is perhaps TRBD1 (5 bases). The CDR3 length is 12 residues. The germline V gene encodes CDR1 MDHEN and CDR2 SYDVKM. Trimming shortened V by 9 bases and J by 0 bases, and 8 bases separated the two germline ends. CDR3 DNA: TGTGCCAGTGACAGTTTGAACACTGAAGCTTTCTTT. Amino acids: CASDSLNTEAFF.

The gene calls are TRBV10-3 and TRBJ2-1; D call uncertain. There are 12 residues in the CDR3. V lost 3 bases and J 13 bases, leaving 13 bases between the germline ends. Germline V lookup: CDR1 ENHRY, CDR2 SYGVKD. CDR3 amino acids: CAISDGSWTQFF. The CDR3 region has the DNA TGTGCCATCAGTGACGGGTCCTGGACCCAGTTCTTC.

This clonotype showed up just a few times. The chain uses TRBV28 and TRBJ2-3; the match to TRBD2 covers 9 bases. CDR3 length equals 14 residues. V lost 5 bases, J lost 6 bases, and 6 bases stayed unmatched. The V gene's germline CDR1 is MDHEN and CDR2 SYDVKM. CDR3 loop: CASSDGTSSDTQYF. CDR3 DNA sequence: TGTGCCAGCAGTGATGGGACTAGCTCGGATACGCAGTATTTT. The full variable domain, rest sourced from reference TRBV28 and TRBJ2-3, is DVKVTQSSRYLVKRTGEKVFLECVQDMDHENMFWYRQDPGLGLRLIYFSYDVKMKEKGDIPEGYSVSREKKERFSLILESASTNQTSMYLCASSDGTSSDTQYFGPGTRLTVL.

The chain is built from TRBV29-1 and TRBJ2-5, with 11 nucleotides matching TRBD1. The CDR3 has 13 amino acids. V lost 7 bases, J lost 5 bases, and 6 bases stayed unmatched. Germline CDR1 is SQVTM and CDR2 is ANQGSEA. This chain's CDR3 is CSGGTGGLETQYF. The DNA for the CDR3 is TGCAGCGGCGGGACAGGGGGTCTGGAGACCCAGTACTTC.

This clonotype has a count of ten or more. This sequence joins TRBV29-1 and TRBJ2-1; D might be TRBD2 (5 bases). Germline loops: CDR1 SQVTM, CDR2 ANQGSEA. Trimming took off 7 bases at V and 0 bases at J, with 19 bases between the two ends. The CDR3 is 16 residues long. The CDR3, as DNA: TGCAGCGGTACGAGGGAGCCCCGACTCTCCTACAATGAGCAGTTCTTC. It specifies CSGTREPRLSYNEQFF.

The CDR3 sequence: CASSEYIREGRTGELFF. The CDR3 coding sequence is TGTGCCAGCAGTGAATATATCCGGGAGGGCCGTACCGGGGAGCTGTTTTTT. The genes are TRBV25-1 and TRBJ2-2, with 8 bases identical to TRBD2. The germline V gene encodes CDR1 MGHDK and CDR2 SYGVNS. The junction had 8 bases not matched to a gene; V was cut back by 0 bases and J by 5 bases. The CDR3 loop spans 17 amino acids.

This rearrangement joins TRBV6-6 to TRBJ1-6, with TRBD1 identical over 7 bases. Trimming took 11 bases from V and 1 from J; bases not matched to a gene: 2. Germline CDR1 reads MNHNY; CDR2 reads SVGAGI (reference sequence). The CDR3 is 13 amino acids. The CDR3 nucleotides are TGTGCCTTGGGACAGTCCTATAATTCACCCCTCCACTTT. Translation: CALGQSYNSPLHF.

Turning to this clonotype: One junction end does not reproduce the germline sequence, and a read error may be involved. The J gene is TRBJ2-5, the V gene TRBV27, with 8 nucleotides matching TRBD2. Germline CDR1 reads MNHEY; CDR2 reads SMNVEV (reference sequence). The CDR3 has 13 amino acids. The DNA of the CDR3 is TGTGCTAGCGGGGCGGGGGCCCAAGAGACCCAGTGCTTC. Residues: CASGAGAQETQCF.

The genes are TRBV7-3 and TRBJ1-4; no firm D call. The CDR3 is made up of 16 amino acids. Trimming removed 5 bases at V and 8 bases at J, with 21 bases between. The germline V gene has CDR1 SGHTA and CDR2 FQGTGA. CDR3 DNA: TGTGCCAGCAGCCAATCCCGTGAGGGTCTCTGGGAAAAACTGTTTTTT. Protein: CASSQSREGLWEKLFF.

CDR3 nucleotide sequence: TGCAGTGCTAGAGGGGCATGGATCTACGAGCAGTACTTC. Translation: CSARGAWIYEQYF. The chain uses TRBV20-1 and TRBJ2-4, with D unresolved. The J call could be wrong; TRBJ2-7 is a better fit for the DNA end. The CDR3 loop spans 13 amino acids. Germline V gene lookup returns CDR1 DFQATT and CDR2 SNEGSKA (reference sequence).

In this sample, this clonotype turned up many times. V usage is TRBV5-1 and J usage is TRBJ2-1, with D tentatively TRBD2 (6 bases). Germline V gene sequence: CDR1 SGHRS, CDR2 YFSETQ. This CDR3 comprises 14 residues. V was pared by 4 bases and J by 6 bases, with 14 bases between. DNA for the CDR3: TGCGCCAGCAGCCAATCCATCGGGAGCAATGAGCAGTTCTTC. Its protein is CASSQSIGSNEQFF.

This clonotype was picked up many times. The junction shows a germline mismatch at one end, possibly a read error. The chain employs TRBV11-2 and TRBJ2-5, with D maybe TRBD2 (5 bases). This CDR3 spans 14 amino acids. Per germline, CDR1 SGHAT and CDR2 FQNNGV. The CDR3 DNA reads TGTGCCAGCAGCTTAAGCGGCGCTCAAGGGACCCAGTACTTC. This gives the protein CASSLSGAQGTQYF.

This clonotype was seen only a few times. The CDR3 spells CASSLRTSGGRGEQFF. The CDR3 DNA reads as TGTGCCAGCAGCTTACGGACTAGCGGGGGCAGGGGTGAGCAGTTCTTC. The chain links TRBV11-2 to TRBJ2-1; 13 bases are shared with TRBD2. The CDR3 totals 16 residues. Germline CDR1 and CDR2: SGHAT and FQNNGV. Trimming removed 2 bases from V and 9 bases from J; junction bases left unmatched: 7.

This clonotype was seen at least ten times. The V gene is TRBV4-2, the J gene TRBJ2-3, with TRBD2 matching 7 bases. Germline assignment: CDR1 LGHNA and CDR2 YNFKEQ. Losses at the gene ends were 1 base for V and 6 bases for J; bases not matched to a gene: 7. The CDR3 extends over 15 amino acids. The CDR3 DNA follows: TGTGCCAGCAGCCAAGTCGGGAGGCCCCCGGATACGCAGTATTTT. Its translation: CASSQVGRPPDTQYF.

The chain recombines TRBV4-1 with TRBJ2-2; possibly TRBD2 for D (6 bases). V was cut by 1 base and J by 6 bases, with 12 bases left in between. The CDR3 length is 15 residues. Per germline, CDR1 MGHRA and CDR2 YSYEKL. The CDR3 here is CASSQAPTSSGELFF. The CDR3 bases are TGCGCCAGCAGCCAAGCACCTACTAGCTCCGGGGAGCTGTTTTTT.

V is TRBV13 and J is TRBJ2-7; maybe TRBD1 (5 bases). The J call may not be correct, given that the DNA end is closer to TRBJ2-5. The CDR3 has 14 residues. CDR1 PRHDT and CDR2 FYEKMQ come from the germline V gene (reference sequence). CDR3 DNA sequence: TGTGCCAGCAGCTCATCGGACAAGGACGGGACCCAGTACTTC. It yields the protein CASSSSDKDGTQYF.

This chain connects TRBV20-1 to TRBJ2-3; possible D gene TRBD2, 7 bases. V was pared by 0 bases and J by 5 bases, with 12 bases between. This CDR3 has 14 residues. Germline loops: CDR1 DFQATT, CDR2 SNEGSKA (reference sequence). CDR3 in amino acids: CSARDVGGLDTQYF. CDR3 bases: TGCAGTGCTAGAGATGTGGGGGGGCTAGATACGCAGTATTTT.

This clonotype was recorded at least ten times. The CDR3 DNA follows: TGCGCCAGCAGCTTGGAGGACCCTACCTACGAGCAGTACTTC. This encodes CASSLEDPTYEQYF. The chain is built from TRBV5-1 and TRBJ2-7; D is undetermined. Trimming removed 0 bases from V and 2 bases from J, with 9 bases in between. Germline V CDR1 and CDR2: SGHRS, YFSETQ. The CDR3 totals 14 residues.

V is TRBV4-1 and J is TRBJ2-1; D assignment may be TRBD1 or TRBD2 (7 bases each). Germline V CDR1 and CDR2: MGHRA, YSYEKL. V gave up 8 bases and J gave up 6 bases, with 17 bases separating them. This CDR3 is 14 amino acids long. CDR3 residues: CASSGGDPGNEQFF. The CDR3 nucleotides are TGCGCCAGCTCAGGGGGGGATCCGGGCAATGAGCAGTTCTTC.

This clonotype was seen repeatedly, ten times or more. The chain has TRBV4-2 and TRBJ1-2; D uncertain. Trimming cost V 0 bases and J 5 bases, with 4 bases left between them. CDR1 LGHNA and CDR2 YNFKEQ come from the germline V gene. CDR3 size: 12 residues. CDR3 nucleotide sequence: TGTGCCAGCAGCCAAGAAGGGTATGGCTACACCTTC. Translated, it gives CASSQEGYGYTF.